The 32 T cell receptor beta chains below were found in one sample sequenced in a study of T cells in Graves' hyperthyroidism and ophthalmopathy. Amplified regions were TCR beta CDR3 sequences from RNA transcripts. The study used the HTBI primer set for a first-round RT-PCR of the TCR CDR3. TCRdb passed the multiplex PCR reads through MiXCR, listing each CDR3 protein once. This sample carries fewer than 750,000 distinct CDR3 sequences, about 43% of them seen once, and the ten largest clones take about 8.3%. Sample: peripheral blood or thyroid tissue (not recorded which). Receptors were obtained from a woman aged 18-35 years with Graves' hyperthyroidism.

This clonotype showed up just once. The chain links TRBV5-1 to TRBJ2-3; 14 nucleotides align to TRBD2. Germline-derived CDR1 and CDR2 are SGHRS and YFSETQ. J lost 1 base, V lost 7 bases, and 8 bases had no gene match. The CDR3 consists of 17 residues. The CDR3 protein is CASSPGLAGVGTDTQYF. Here the CDR3 DNA reads TGCGCCAGCTCCCCGGGACTAGCGGGAGTAGGCACAGATACGCAGTATTTT. Based on the CDR3 plus reference TRBV5-1 and TRBJ2-3, the full variable domain is KAGVTQTPRYLIKTRGQQVTLSCSPISGHRSVSWYQQTPGQGLQFLFEYFSETQRNKGNFPGRFSGRQFSNSRSEMNVSTLELGDSALYLCASSPGLAGVGTDTQYFGPGTRLTVL.

This clonotype occurred a few times. The V call is TRBV6-4, the J call TRBJ2-6; D may be TRBD2 (7 bases). The CDR3 consists of 15 residues. The ends were cut back, 2 bases at V and 4 bases at J, with 9 bases in the middle. CDR1 and CDR2 from the germline V gene are MRHNA and SNTAGT. The chain's CDR3 is CASSDGGAGANVLTF. In nucleotides, the CDR3 is TGTGCCAGCAGTGACGGGGGGGCCGGGGCCAACGTCCTGACTTTC.

This clonotype turned up a few times. The V and J genes are TRBV20-1 and TRBJ2-5; 11 bases are shared with TRBD2. The CDR3 extends over 14 amino acids. The V and J ends lost 5 bases and 11 bases, in that order; junction bases with no gene match: 13. The germline CDR1 and CDR2 sequences are DFQATT and SNEGSKA (reference sequence). CDR3 amino acids: CSALAGGYTDTQYF. The CDR3 nucleotides read TGCAGTGCTTTAGCGGGAGGGTACACAGATACGCAGTACTTC.

This clonotype was observed many times. The genes are TRBV2 and TRBJ2-7, with D uncertain. V lost 8 bases and J lost 4, with 12 bases in between. CDR1 and CDR2 (germline): SNHLY, FYNNEI. This CDR3 is 12 amino acids long. Here the CDR3 DNA reads TGTGCCAGCTTGAAGGGATCTTACGAGCAGTACTTC. Its translation: CASLKGSYEQYF.

The rearrangement links TRBV12-3 or TRBV12-4 to TRBJ2-2; 9 bases align to TRBD2. Germline trimming cut 5 bases from V and 5 bases from J; bases unmatched to any gene: 12. CDR3 length: 17 residues. The CDR3 DNA is TGTGCCAGCAGTACCGGTGATAGCGGGAGATGGACCGGGGAGCTGTTTTTT. Amino acids: CASSTGDSGRWTGELFF.

This clonotype has only a few counts. V gene TRBV20-1 combines with J gene TRBJ2-5; tentatively, D is TRBD1 (6 bases). Germline assignment: CDR1 DFQATT and CDR2 SNEGSKA (reference sequence). CDR3 length: 15 residues. V lost 3 bases, J lost 4 bases, and 18 bases lay in between. In DNA form, the CDR3 reads TGCAGTGCTAGGCCCCCGGTGGGGGCGGGAGAGACCCAGTACTTC. This encodes CSARPPVGAGETQYF.

This clonotype occurred many times. The chain recombines TRBV29-1 with TRBJ2-2; D gene unclear. Germline CDR1 and CDR2: SQVTM and ANQGSEA. This CDR3 is 14 amino acids long. Trimming stripped 8 bases from V and 2 bases from J, with 15 bases between. The CDR3: CSISQLENTGELFF. CDR3 DNA: TGCAGCATTAGTCAGTTAGAAAACACCGGGGAGCTGTTTTTT.

The chain has TRBV20-1 and TRBJ2-3; D is possibly TRBD2 (6 bases). Trimming left V 4 bases short and J 2 bases short, with 16 bases between. CDR3 size: 15 residues. Germline CDR1 is DFQATT and CDR2 is SNEGSKA (reference sequence). The CDR3 DNA reads TGCAGTGCTACCCCAACTAGCCCTATCACAGATACGCAGTATTTT. Amino acid sequence: CSATPTSPITDTQYF.

The chain joins TRBV15 to TRBJ2-7; 13 nucleotides match TRBD2. The CDR3 consists of 15 residues. Germline V CDR1 and CDR2: LNHNV, YYDKDF (reference sequence). The V segment lost 3 bases and the J segment 3 bases; nucleotides outside the gene matches: 2. The CDR3 sequence is CATSSTSGRVYEQYF. CDR3 bases: TGTGCCACCAGCAGCACTAGCGGGAGGGTCTACGAGCAGTACTTC.

The chain links TRBV10-3 to TRBJ2-1; 9 nucleotides match TRBD2. Losses at the gene ends were 5 bases for V and 1 base for J; bases not matched to a gene: 3. CDR3 length: 15 residues. Germline V gives CDR1 ENHRY, CDR2 SYGVKD. The CDR3 spells CAISSGRSSYNEQFF. The CDR3 bases are TGTGCCATCAGTAGCGGGAGGAGTTCCTACAATGAGCAGTTCTTC.

The V call is TRBV7-9, the J call TRBJ2-3, with 7 nucleotides matching TRBD2. The CDR3 has 15 amino acids. J gave up 3 bases and V 3 bases, and 6 bases lay outside the gene matches. The germline V gene encodes CDR1 SEHNR and CDR2 FQNEAQ (reference sequence). CDR3 sequence: CASSFGAGVTDTQYF. As DNA, the CDR3 is TGTGCCAGCAGCTTCGGGGCGGGAGTGACAGATACGCAGTATTTT.

Details on this clonotype: Being one base from a much bigger clone, this may be a read error. The CDR3 reads CAWTRGNQSQHF. In DNA, the CDR3 is TGTGCCTGGACTCGGGGCAATCAGTCCCAGCATTTT. The gene calls are TRBV30 and TRBJ1-5; possible D gene TRBD1, 5 bases. Germline loops: CDR1 GTSNPN, CDR2 SVGIG (reference sequence). The CDR3 runs 12 residues.

Ten or more counts support this clonotype. The rearrangement joins TRBV29-1 to TRBJ2-2; D perhaps matches TRBD1 (6 bases). CDR1 and CDR2 from the germline V gene are SQVTM and ANQGSEA. V was clipped by 7 bases and J by 8 bases, with 23 bases between them. CDR3 size: 15 residues. The CDR3 is CSGRDNDGWGGELFF. DNA of the CDR3: TGCAGCGGCCGGGACAACGATGGTTGGGGTGGGGAGCTGTTTTTT.

The rearrangement uses TRBV14 and TRBJ2-2; unclear D gene. The CDR3 sequence is 16 residues long. V lost 0 bases and J 5 bases, leaving 13 bases between the germline ends. The germline CDR1 and CDR2 sequences are SGHDN and FVKESK. The CDR3 region is CASSQDSWTPTGELFF. CDR3 DNA sequence: TGTGCCAGCAGCCAAGATAGCTGGACCCCGACCGGGGAGCTGTTTTTT.

V usage is TRBV29-1 and J usage is TRBJ1-2, with TRBD1 matching 10 bases. The CDR3 consists of 13 residues. V lost 8 bases to trimming and J lost 2 bases; unmatched junction nucleotides: 5. Germline assignment: CDR1 SQVTM and CDR2 ANQGSEA. Here the CDR3 DNA reads TGCAGCACGTCGACAGGGGGCAACTATGGCTACACCTTC. Residues: CSTSTGGNYGYTF.

In its sample, this clonotype was seen a few times. A much larger clone differs from this one at a single base, so this may be a read error. The genes are TRBV7-2 and TRBJ1-5, with D possibly being TRBD1 (5 bases). This CDR3 is 17 amino acids long. Trimming cost V 6 bases and J 4 bases, with 22 bases left between them. From germline, CDR1 is SGHTA and CDR2 FQGNSA. CDR3 sequence (DNA): TGTGCCAGCAGGCACTCAACCTTGGGACTGACGAATCAGCCCCAGCATTTT. Amino acid sequence: CASRHSTLGLTNQPQHF. Combining the CDR3 with reference TRBV7-2 and TRBJ1-5 gives the whole variable domain GAGVSQSPSNKVTEKGKDVELRCDPISGHTALYWYRQSLGQGLEFLIYFQGNSAPDKSGLPSDRFSAERTGGSVSTLTIQRTQQEDSAVYLCASRHSTLGLTNQPQHFGDGTRLSIL.

This clonotype was counted many times. The V and J genes are TRBV20-1 and TRBJ1-2; D possibly corresponds to TRBD1 (5 bases). V was trimmed by 0 bases and J by 4 bases, leaving 12 bases between them. The V gene's germline CDR1 is DFQATT and CDR2 SNEGSKA (reference sequence). This CDR3 spans 14 amino acids. CDR3 residues: CSARDLRGGYGYTF. The CDR3 DNA is TGCAGTGCTAGAGATCTCCGGGGGGGCTATGGCTACACCTTC.

Only a few counts were recorded for this clonotype. This may come from a read error, since a much larger clone is one base off. The chain carries TRBV11-2 and TRBJ1-1; D may be TRBD1 (5 bases). CDR3 length: 12 residues. Per germline, CDR1 SGHAT and CDR2 FQNNGV. V lost 8 bases and J lost 10, with 17 bases in between. The CDR3 reads CASSPTGDRAFF. The CDR3 bases are TGTGCCAGCTCTCCGACGGGGGACCGAGCTTTCTTT.

V is TRBV29-1 and J is TRBJ1-1; D not certain. CDR1 is SQVTM and CDR2 is ANQGSEA in the germline V gene. V lost 8 bases, J lost 3 bases, and 16 bases lay in between. This CDR3 region has 13 residues. DNA for the CDR3: TGCAGCAGTTTAATGGGGTTTCACACTGAAGCTTTCTTT. This codes for CSSLMGFHTEAFF.

CDR3 bases: TGTGCCAGCAGTCATCGGGTAGCGGGAGGGGGGGAGACCCAGTACTTC. It specifies CASSHRVAGGGETQYF. The rearrangement uses TRBV7-3 and TRBJ2-5; the match to TRBD2 covers 11 bases. The CDR3 is 16 residues long. CDR1 and CDR2 from the germline V gene are SGHTA and FQGTGA. Losses at the gene ends were 6 bases for V and 5 bases for J; bases not matched to a gene: 11. The variable domain in full, with the rest retrieved from reference TRBV7-3 and TRBJ2-5, is GAGVSQTPSNKVTEKGKYVELRCDPISGHTALYWYRQSLGQGPEFLIYFQGTGAADDSGLPNDRFFAVRPEGSVSTLKIQRTERGDSAVYLCASSHRVAGGGETQYFGPGTRLLVL.

V is TRBV7-9 and J is TRBJ2-5, with TRBD1 matching over 8 bases. V shed 5 bases and J 2 bases; nucleotides not matched to a gene: 7. Per the germline V gene, CDR1 is SEHNR and CDR2 is FQNEAQ (reference sequence). This CDR3 spans 15 amino acids. This CDR3 reads CASSITGGGQETQYF. Here the CDR3 DNA reads TGTGCCAGCAGCATTACAGGGGGAGGTCAAGAGACCCAGTACTTC.

This chain uses TRBV24-1 with TRBJ2-1; perhaps TRBD1 as D (6 bases). Germline assignment: CDR1 KGHDR and CDR2 SFDVKD. V lost 4 bases and J 7 bases, leaving 10 bases between the germline ends. This CDR3 comprises 13 residues. The CDR3 spells CATSEGARNEQFF. The CDR3 nucleotides are TGTGCCACCAGTGAGGGGGCGCGGAATGAGCAGTTCTTC.

This clonotype has just a few counts. The chain combines TRBV7-9 with TRBJ1-5; D possibly corresponds to TRBD1 (6 bases). Trimming took off 8 bases at V and 7 bases at J, with 9 bases between the two ends. In germline, CDR1 is SEHNR, CDR2 FQNEAQ (reference sequence). The CDR3 is 11 amino acids. The CDR3 is CASPRGQPQHF. CDR3 bases: TGTGCCAGCCCCAGGGGACAGCCCCAGCATTTT.

This clonotype occurred many times. J is TRBJ2-5 and V is TRBV5-4; no definite D call. V was cut by 2 bases and J by 5 bases, with 16 bases left in between. CDR1 SGHNT and CDR2 YYREEE come from the germline V gene (reference sequence). This CDR3 spans 15 amino acids. CDR3 amino acids: CASSFRYSAVETQYF. CDR3 bases: TGTGCCAGCAGCTTTCGATATAGTGCGGTCGAGACCCAGTACTTC.

This clonotype was found many times. The genes are TRBV27 and TRBJ2-5, with D uncertain. The CDR3 runs 12 residues. Germline CDR1 MNHEY, CDR2 SMNVEV (reference sequence). With 11 bases removed from V and 3 bases from J, the gap between germline ends came to 13 bases. As DNA, the CDR3 is TGTGCCCGGAAGGGTCGAAAAGAGACCCAGTACTTC. This sequence encodes CARKGRKETQYF.

At least ten counts were recorded for this clonotype. The V and J genes are TRBV6-5 and TRBJ1-6, with D possibly matching TRBD1 (5 bases). CDR3 size: 16 residues. Trimming left V 0 bases short and J 7 bases short, with 13 bases between. CDR1 is MNHEY and CDR2 is SVGAGI in the germline V gene. This chain's CDR3 is CASSYSFGHDNSPLHF. CDR3 DNA: TGTGCCAGCAGTTACTCGTTCGGACATGACAATTCACCCCTCCACTTT.

A note on this clonotype: A much larger clone sits a single nucleotide away, making a read error possible. The rearrangement links TRBV29-1 to TRBJ1-4; a weak D match, TRBD1 (5 bases). CDR3 size: 13 residues. Trimming removed 8 bases from V and 7 bases from J, with 17 bases in between. The germline V gene encodes CDR1 SQVTM and CDR2 ANQGSEA. The CDR3 sequence is CSIWRQGTEKLFF. CDR3 coding DNA: TGCAGCATCTGGAGGCAGGGAACTGAAAAACTGTTTTTT.

At least ten counts were recorded for this clonotype. The rearrangement joins TRBV9 to TRBJ1-6; 8 bases match TRBD1. The CDR3 runs 16 residues. In germline, CDR1 is SGDLS, CDR2 YYNGEE. V gave up 3 bases and J gave up 3 bases; unmatched junction bases: 5. The CDR3 nucleotides are TGTGCCAGCAGCGCTGCAGGGGGCGTCTATAATTCACCCCTCCACTTT. Its protein is CASSAAGGVYNSPLHF. The variable domain in full, with the rest retrieved from reference TRBV9 and TRBJ1-6, is DSGVTQTPKHLITATGQRVTLRCSPRSGDLSVYWYQQSLDQGLQFLIQYYNGEERAKGNILERFSAQQFPDLHSELNLSSLELGDSALYFCASSAAGGVYNSPLHFGNGTRLTVT.

This clonotype occurred once. This chain uses TRBV5-4 with TRBJ2-3; weak D call: TRBD2 (5 bases). The CDR3 contains 14 residues. CDR1 is SGHNT, CDR2 YYREEE, per germline (reference sequence). V was pared by 4 bases and J by 0 bases, with 9 bases between. The CDR3 loop reads CASSQLESTDTQYF. The DNA of the CDR3 is TGTGCCAGCAGCCAACTAGAGAGCACAGATACGCAGTATTTT.

This clonotype was observed a single time. The chain joins TRBV29-1 to TRBJ1-3; TRBD1 is a possible D gene (6 bases). CDR1 SQVTM and CDR2 ANQGSEA come from the germline V gene. Trimming pared 6 bases from V and 6 bases from J, leaving 18 bases between. CDR3 length equals 14 residues. The CDR3 protein is CSVWLQGSENTIYF. In nucleotides, the CDR3 is TGCAGCGTGTGGTTACAGGGTTCGGAAAACACCATATATTTT.

This rearrangement joins TRBV5-1 to TRBJ2-1, with D possibly TRBD2 on 6 matching bases. This CDR3 is 16 amino acids long. Germline V gives CDR1 SGHRS, CDR2 YFSETQ. Trimming pared 4 bases from V and 5 bases from J, leaving 19 bases between. The CDR3, as DNA: TGCGCCAGCAGCGGCCCTCTAGACGGGAGAGACAATGAGCAGTTCTTC. It encodes CASSGPLDGRDNEQFF.

A word on this clonotype: A much larger clone differs by one base, so this may be a read error. The chain couples TRBV5-1 to TRBJ1-2; 9 bases map to TRBD1. The CDR3 loop spans 15 amino acids. Germline CDR1 SGHRS, CDR2 YFSETQ. The V gene end was trimmed by 7 bases and the J gene end by 1 base; junction bases not matched to a gene: 8. The CDR3 nucleotides are TGCGCCAGCGGCTACCGGACAGGGGATAACTATGGCTACACCTTC. Translated: CASGYRTGDNYGYTF.